The 26 T cell receptor beta chains given below trace back to one sample, sequenced in a study of monozygotic twins with inflammatory bowel disease. TCRdb reprocessed the 5' RACE reads, keeping one entry per CDR3 protein, no DNA. The sample totals approximately 200,000 distinct CDR3 sequences. Input material: blood. Receptor source: a human donor with ulcerative colitis or Crohn's disease, or a healthy co-twin of an affected twin (not recorded which).

The rearrangement joins TRBV29-1 to TRBJ2-1; TCRdb selects TRBD2, and the lack of DNA leaves this call unchecked. Germline V gene sequence: CDR1 SQVTM, CDR2 ANQGSEA. The CDR3 is 16 amino acids. CDR3 in amino acids: CSVPKGASGSRNEQFF.

This sequence joins TRBV10-3 and TRBJ2-5; TCRdb reports TRBD2, a call that lacks DNA to check it against. CDR1 is ENHRY and CDR2 is SYGVKD in the germline V gene. The CDR3 is 15 amino acids. CDR3 protein: CAIWAGAGGPETQYF.

The chain employs TRBV3-1 and TRBJ2-1; TCRdb picks TRBD2, but there is no DNA to check that call. The CDR3 is made up of 13 amino acids. CDR1 and CDR2 from the germline V gene are LGHDT and YNNKEL (reference sequence). CDR3 sequence: CASSQALYNEQFF.

The chain combines TRBV4-2 with TRBJ2-5; TCRdb returns TRBD1, unconfirmable since there is no DNA. The germline V gene has CDR1 LGHNA and CDR2 YNFKEQ. The CDR3 has 14 residues. The CDR3 region is CASSGGTGQETQYF.

The chain links TRBV7-2 to TRBJ2-1. Germline CDR1 SGHTA, CDR2 FQGNSA. The CDR3 covers 13 residues. CDR3 amino acids: CASSFSRDNEQFF.

The chain recombines TRBV5-1 with TRBJ2-5. This CDR3 comprises 13 residues. CDR1 SGHRS and CDR2 YFSETQ come from the germline V gene. The chain's CDR3 is CASSLVHQETQYF.

The chain carries TRBV6-1 and TRBJ1-5; as DNA is missing, the TRBD1 call by TCRdb cannot be tested. The CDR3 contains 16 residues. CDR1 and CDR2 (germline): MNHNS, SASEGT. This CDR3 reads CASSGNFRGYNQPQHF.

The V and J genes are TRBV20-1 and TRBJ2-7; TCRdb selects TRBD1, and the lack of DNA leaves this call unchecked. Germline V gene data show CDR1 as DFQATT and CDR2 as SNEGSKA (reference sequence). The CDR3 extends over 15 amino acids. The chain's CDR3 is CSAPGGDRGSVEQYF.

The chain links TRBV5-1 to TRBJ1-5; TCRdb names TRBD1, which stays unverified in the absence of DNA. The CDR3 has 16 amino acids. CDR1 and CDR2 (germline): SGHRS, YFSETQ. The CDR3 region is CASSLGDKIDNQPQHF.

The chain is built from TRBV6-2 or TRBV6-3 and TRBJ1-2. The CDR3 loop spans 12 amino acids. Germline CDR1 and CDR2: MNHEY and SVGEGT. The CDR3 loop is CASRDSVRGYTF.

The V and J genes are TRBV7-9 and TRBJ1-2; TCRdb outputs TRBD1, but without DNA this stays unchecked. Germline V gene sequence: CDR1 SEHNR, CDR2 FQNEAQ (reference sequence). The CDR3 totals 15 residues. Here the CDR3 reads CASSRQNRFEYGYTF.

The CDR3 here is CASSQDYRQSYEQYF. The chain is built from TRBV4-1 and TRBJ2-7; TCRdb's D call, TRBD1, is unchecked because there is no DNA. This CDR3 is 15 amino acids long. CDR1 is MGHRA and CDR2 is YSYEKL in the germline V gene.

V gene TRBV7-2 combines with J gene TRBJ2-6. Germline V gene sequence: CDR1 SGHTA, CDR2 FQGNSA. CDR3 length: 14 residues. The CDR3 spells CASSGSAGANVLTF.

The chain joins TRBV20-1 to TRBJ2-3; absent DNA, TCRdb's TRBD2 call cannot be checked. CDR1 is DFQATT, CDR2 SNEGSKA, per germline (reference sequence). The CDR3 consists of 14 residues. The CDR3 sequence: CSALEGPVTDTQYF.

The V call is TRBV7-2, the J call TRBJ1-5; the D call of TRBD1 rests on TCRdb alone, since no DNA is present to check it. The CDR3 totals 15 residues. Germline CDR1 reads SGHTA; CDR2 reads FQGNSA. The CDR3: CASSRSTGGDQPQHF.

The V call is TRBV5-1, the J call TRBJ1-1. Germline CDR1 and CDR2: SGHRS and YFSETQ. This CDR3 is 14 amino acids long. The chain's CDR3 is CASSLARENTEAFF. The full variable domain, rest sourced from reference TRBV5-1 and TRBJ1-1, is KAGVTQTPRYLIKTRGQQVTLSCSPISGHRSVSWYQQTPGQGLQFLFEYFSETQRNKGNFPGRFSGRQFSNSRSEMNVSTLELGDSALYLCASSLARENTEAFFGQGTRLTVV.

V and J are TRBV6-5 and TRBJ1-5; TCRdb reports TRBD1, a call that lacks DNA to check it against. This CDR3 contains 15 residues. Germline loops: CDR1 MNHEY, CDR2 SVGAGI. The CDR3 reads CASSDSPGDFQPQHF.

This chain joins TRBV5-1 and TRBJ2-3; TCRdb calls TRBD1, which cannot be checked without DNA. This CDR3 is built from 18 residues. The germline gives CDR1 SGHRS, CDR2 YFSETQ. CDR3 in amino acids: CASSLGLSGQGATDTQYF.

The chain is built from TRBV2 and TRBJ2-5; the TCRdb call, TRBD2, lacks DNA for checking. The CDR3 totals 13 residues. CDR1 SNHLY and CDR2 FYNNEI come from the germline V gene. CDR3 protein: CASGLAGGETQYF.

The rearrangement joins TRBV20-1 to TRBJ2-5. CDR1 is DFQATT, CDR2 SNEGSKA, per germline (reference sequence). The CDR3 contains 11 residues. Here the CDR3 reads CSANYYETQYF.

The chain carries TRBV6-1 and TRBJ2-2. Looked up from germline, CDR1 is MNHNS and CDR2 is SASEGT. This CDR3 is 14 amino acids long. This CDR3 is CVVTPSTNTGELFF.

This rearrangement joins TRBV12-3 or TRBV12-4 to TRBJ2-1. There are 11 residues in the CDR3. The CDR3 spells CASSVYDEQFF.

CDR3 loop: CASSPTPGPTRVQPQHF. V and J are TRBV12-3 or TRBV12-4 and TRBJ1-5; TCRdb designates TRBD1, a call that cannot be tested without DNA. This CDR3 comprises 17 residues.

The rearrangement joins TRBV3-1 to TRBJ2-3; TCRdb gives TRBD1 as the D gene, but with no DNA this cannot be confirmed. The CDR3 runs 17 residues. Per germline, CDR1 LGHDT and CDR2 YNNKEL (reference sequence). The CDR3 protein is CASSLRGDPRGTDTQYF.

V and J are TRBV4-2 and TRBJ2-1; there is no DNA to check the TCRdb D call of TRBD1. Germline V lookup: CDR1 LGHNA, CDR2 YNFKEQ. The CDR3 loop spans 15 amino acids. CDR3 region: CASDNRDPPTNEQFF.

The rearrangement links TRBV7-2 to TRBJ2-7; with no DNA, the TCRdb D assignment of TRBD2 cannot be verified. Germline-derived CDR1 and CDR2 are SGHTA and FQGNSA. The CDR3 extends over 14 amino acids. The CDR3 loop is CASSFRAASYEQYF.